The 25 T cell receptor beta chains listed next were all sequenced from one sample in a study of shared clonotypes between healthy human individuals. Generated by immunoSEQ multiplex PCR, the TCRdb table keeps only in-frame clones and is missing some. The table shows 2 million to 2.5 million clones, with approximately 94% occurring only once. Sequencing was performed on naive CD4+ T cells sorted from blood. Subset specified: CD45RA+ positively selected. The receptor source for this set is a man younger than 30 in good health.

CDR3 DNA sequence: TGTGCCAGCAGCCTAACCCGGGACAGAGACCAAAAACTGTTTTTT. The encoded protein is CASSLTRDRDQKLFF. The rearrangement uses TRBV6-4 and TRBJ1-4; 7 positions agree with TRBD1. Germline V lookup: CDR1 MRHNA, CDR2 SNTAGT. J was trimmed by 9 bases and V by 6 bases; bases with no gene match: 13. CDR3 length: 15 residues.

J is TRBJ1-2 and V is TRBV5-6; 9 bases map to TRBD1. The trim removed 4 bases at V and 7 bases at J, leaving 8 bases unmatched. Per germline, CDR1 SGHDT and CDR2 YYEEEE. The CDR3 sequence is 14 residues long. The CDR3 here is CASSTLQGAPGYTF. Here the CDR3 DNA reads TGTGCCAGCAGCACTTTACAGGGGGCGCCTGGCTACACCTTC.

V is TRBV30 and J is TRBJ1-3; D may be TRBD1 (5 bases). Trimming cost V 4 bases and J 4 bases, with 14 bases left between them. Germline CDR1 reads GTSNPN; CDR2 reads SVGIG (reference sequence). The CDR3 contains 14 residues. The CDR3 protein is CAWTSGREGNTIYF. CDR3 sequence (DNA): TGTGCCTGGACCTCGGGGCGAGAAGGAAACACCATATATTTT.

The CDR3 DNA follows: TGCGCCAGCAGCCAAGAAAGGGTGGACACTGAAGCTTTCTTT. It encodes CASSQERVDTEAFF. This chain uses TRBV4-3 with TRBJ1-1; D gene uncertain. This CDR3 is built from 14 residues. The germline V gene has CDR1 LGHNA and CDR2 YSLEER. Trimming pared 0 bases from V and 3 bases from J, leaving 8 bases between.

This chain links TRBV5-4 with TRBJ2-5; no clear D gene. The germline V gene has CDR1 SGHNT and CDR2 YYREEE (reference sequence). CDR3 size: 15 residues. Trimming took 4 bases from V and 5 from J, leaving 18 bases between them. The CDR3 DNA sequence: TGTGCCAGCAGCGCTGACTCCCCCCTTTGGGAGACCCAGTACTTC. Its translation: CASSADSPLWETQYF.

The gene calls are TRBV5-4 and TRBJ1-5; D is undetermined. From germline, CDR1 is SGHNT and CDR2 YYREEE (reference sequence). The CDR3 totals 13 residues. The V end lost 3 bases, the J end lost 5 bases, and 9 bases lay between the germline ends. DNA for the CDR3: TGTGCCAGCAGCTCAGGCATGGATCAGCCCCAGCATTTT. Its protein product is CASSSGMDQPQHF.

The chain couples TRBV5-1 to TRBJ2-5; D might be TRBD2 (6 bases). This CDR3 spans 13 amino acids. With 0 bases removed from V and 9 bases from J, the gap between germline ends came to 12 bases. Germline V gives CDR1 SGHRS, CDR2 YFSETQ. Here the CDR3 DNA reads TGCGCCAGCAGCTTGGAACGCGGAGGGGCCCAGTACTTC. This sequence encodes CASSLERGGAQYF.

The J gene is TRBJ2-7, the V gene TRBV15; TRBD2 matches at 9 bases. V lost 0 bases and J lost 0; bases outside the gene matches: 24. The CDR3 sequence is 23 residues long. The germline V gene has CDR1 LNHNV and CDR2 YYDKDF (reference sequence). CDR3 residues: CATSRDRPPPGAVTSGSSYEQYF. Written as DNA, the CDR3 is TGTGCCACCAGCAGAGATCGGCCCCCCCCGGGTGCCGTGACTAGCGGAAGCTCCTACGAGCAGTACTTC.

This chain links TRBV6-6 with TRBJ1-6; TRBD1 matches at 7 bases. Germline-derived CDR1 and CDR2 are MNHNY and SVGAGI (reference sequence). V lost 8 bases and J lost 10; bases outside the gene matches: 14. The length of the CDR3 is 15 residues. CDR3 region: CASRAGTGVGSPLHF. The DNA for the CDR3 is TGTGCCAGCCGAGCCGGTACAGGGGTTGGATCACCCCTCCACTTT.

The CDR3 DNA is TGCGCCAGCAGCTCCGACGCCGCTTACAATGAGCAGTTCTTC. Translating it yields CASSSDAAYNEQFF. This chain joins TRBV5-1 and TRBJ2-1; unclear D gene. With 3 bases removed from V and 4 bases from J, the gap between germline ends came to 11 bases. Per germline, CDR1 SGHRS and CDR2 YFSETQ. The CDR3 length is 14 residues.

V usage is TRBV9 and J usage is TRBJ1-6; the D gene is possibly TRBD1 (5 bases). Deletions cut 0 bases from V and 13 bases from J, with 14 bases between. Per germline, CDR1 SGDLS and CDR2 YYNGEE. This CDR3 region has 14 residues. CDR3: CASSVAGPEPPLHF. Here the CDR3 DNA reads TGTGCCAGCAGCGTAGCAGGGCCAGAACCTCCCCTCCACTTT.

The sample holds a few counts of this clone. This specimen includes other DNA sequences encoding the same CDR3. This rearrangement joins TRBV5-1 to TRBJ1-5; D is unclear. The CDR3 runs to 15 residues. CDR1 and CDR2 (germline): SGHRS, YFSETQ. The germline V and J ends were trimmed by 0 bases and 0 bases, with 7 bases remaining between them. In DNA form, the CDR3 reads TGCGCCAGCAGCTTGGAAGGAGTTAGCAATCAGCCCCAGCATTTT. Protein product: CASSLEGVSNQPQHF.

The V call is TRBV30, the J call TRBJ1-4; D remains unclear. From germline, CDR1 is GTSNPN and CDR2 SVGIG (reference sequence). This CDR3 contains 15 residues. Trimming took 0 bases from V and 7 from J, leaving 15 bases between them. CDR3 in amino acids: CAWSVPSGFTEKLFF. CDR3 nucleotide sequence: TGTGCCTGGAGTGTACCGTCCGGTTTTACTGAAAAACTGTTTTTT.

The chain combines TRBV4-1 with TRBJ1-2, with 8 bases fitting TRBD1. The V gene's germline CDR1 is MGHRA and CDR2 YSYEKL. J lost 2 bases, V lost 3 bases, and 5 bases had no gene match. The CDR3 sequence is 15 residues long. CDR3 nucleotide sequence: TGCGCCAGCAGCCATCGACAGGGGCCGAACTATGGCTACACCTTC. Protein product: CASSHRQGPNYGYTF.

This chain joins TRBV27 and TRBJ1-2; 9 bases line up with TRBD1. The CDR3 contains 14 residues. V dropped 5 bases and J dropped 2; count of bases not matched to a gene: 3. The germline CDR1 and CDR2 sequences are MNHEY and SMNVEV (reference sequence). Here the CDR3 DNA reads TGTGCCAGCAGTAGGGGACAGGGCAACTATGGCTACACCTTC. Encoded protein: CASSRGQGNYGYTF.

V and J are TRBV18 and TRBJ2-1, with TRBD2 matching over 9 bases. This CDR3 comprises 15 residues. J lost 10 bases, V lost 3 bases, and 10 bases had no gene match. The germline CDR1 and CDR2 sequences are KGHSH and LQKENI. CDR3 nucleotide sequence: TGTGCCAGCTCACCTAGCGGGAGTATACAATGGGAGCAGTTCTTC. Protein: CASSPSGSIQWEQFF.

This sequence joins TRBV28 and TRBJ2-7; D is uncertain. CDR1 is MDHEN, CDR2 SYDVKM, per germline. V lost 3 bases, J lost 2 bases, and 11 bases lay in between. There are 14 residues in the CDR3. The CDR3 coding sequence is TGTGCCAGCAGTTTGAGTGGGAAACCCTACGAGCAGTACTTC. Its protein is CASSLSGKPYEQYF.

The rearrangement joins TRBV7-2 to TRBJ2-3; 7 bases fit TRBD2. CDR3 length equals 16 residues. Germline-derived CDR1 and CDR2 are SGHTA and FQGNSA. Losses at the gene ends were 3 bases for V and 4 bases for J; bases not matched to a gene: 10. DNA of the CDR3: TGTGCCAGCAGCTTCCGAGTGAGGGAGGGCGCAGATACGCAGTATTTT. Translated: CASSFRVREGADTQYF.

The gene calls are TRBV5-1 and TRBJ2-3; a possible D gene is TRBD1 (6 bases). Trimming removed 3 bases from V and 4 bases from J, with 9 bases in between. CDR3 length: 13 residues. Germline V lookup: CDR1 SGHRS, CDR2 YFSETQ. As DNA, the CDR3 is TGCGCCAGCAGCTCAGGGGCTCCAGATACGCAGTATTTT. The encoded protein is CASSSGAPDTQYF.

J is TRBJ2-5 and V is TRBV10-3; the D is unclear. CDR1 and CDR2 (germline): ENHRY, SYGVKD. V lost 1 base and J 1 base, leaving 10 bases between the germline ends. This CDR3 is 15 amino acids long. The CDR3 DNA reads TGTGCCATCAGTGAGTTTGTGGCCGCCCAAGAGACCCAGTACTTC. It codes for CAISEFVAAQETQYF.

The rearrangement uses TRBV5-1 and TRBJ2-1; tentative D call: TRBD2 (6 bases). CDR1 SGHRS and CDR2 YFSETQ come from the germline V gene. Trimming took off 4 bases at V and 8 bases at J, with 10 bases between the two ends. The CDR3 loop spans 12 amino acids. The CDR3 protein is CASSPEGYEQFF. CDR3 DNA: TGCGCCAGCAGCCCGGAGGGCTATGAGCAGTTCTTC.

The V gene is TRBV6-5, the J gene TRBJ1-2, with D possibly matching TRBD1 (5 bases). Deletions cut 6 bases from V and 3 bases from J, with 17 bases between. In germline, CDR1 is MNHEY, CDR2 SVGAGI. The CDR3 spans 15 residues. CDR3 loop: CASSSNRLGYYGYTF. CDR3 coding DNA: TGTGCCAGCAGCTCGAACAGGCTAGGGTACTATGGCTACACCTTC.

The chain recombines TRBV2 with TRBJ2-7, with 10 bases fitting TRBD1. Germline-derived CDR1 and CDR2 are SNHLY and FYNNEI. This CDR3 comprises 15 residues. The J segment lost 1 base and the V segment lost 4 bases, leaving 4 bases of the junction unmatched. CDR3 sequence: CASSARGQGSYEQYF. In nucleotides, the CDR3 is TGTGCCAGCAGTGCCAGGGGACAGGGGTCCTACGAGCAGTACTTC.

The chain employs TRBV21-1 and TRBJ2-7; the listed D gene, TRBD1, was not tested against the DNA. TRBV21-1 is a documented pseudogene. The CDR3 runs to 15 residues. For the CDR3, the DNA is TGTGCCAGCAGAGAAATAGACAGGGAGAACTACGAGCAGTACTTC. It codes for CASREIDRENYEQYF.

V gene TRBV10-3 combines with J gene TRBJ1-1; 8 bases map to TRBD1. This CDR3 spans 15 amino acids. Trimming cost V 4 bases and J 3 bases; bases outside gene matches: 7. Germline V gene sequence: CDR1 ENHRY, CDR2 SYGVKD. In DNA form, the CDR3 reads TGTGCCATCAGTGGTTCGGCAGGGGGCCACACTGAAGCTTTCTTT. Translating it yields CAISGSAGGHTEAFF.